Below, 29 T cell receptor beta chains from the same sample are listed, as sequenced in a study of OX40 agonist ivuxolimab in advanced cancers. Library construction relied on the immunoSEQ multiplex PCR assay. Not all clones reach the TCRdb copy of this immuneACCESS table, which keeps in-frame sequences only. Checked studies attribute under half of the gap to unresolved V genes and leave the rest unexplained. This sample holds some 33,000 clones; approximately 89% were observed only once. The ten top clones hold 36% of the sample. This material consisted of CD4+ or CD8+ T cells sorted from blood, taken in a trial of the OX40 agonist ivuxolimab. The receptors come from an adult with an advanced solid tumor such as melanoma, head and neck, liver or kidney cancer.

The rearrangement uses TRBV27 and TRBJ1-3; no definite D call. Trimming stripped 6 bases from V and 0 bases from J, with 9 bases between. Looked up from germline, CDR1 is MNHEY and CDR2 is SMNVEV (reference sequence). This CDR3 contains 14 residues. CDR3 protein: CASRTGVSGNTIYF. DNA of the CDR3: TGTGCCAGCAGGACGGGAGTCTCTGGAAACACCATATATTTT.

CDR3 sequence: CASTGYPDTGELFF. The DNA for the CDR3 is TGTGCCAGCACAGGCTACCCGGACACCGGGGAGCTGTTTTTT. The chain recombines TRBV6-1 with TRBJ2-2; D remains ambiguous. CDR1 MNHNS and CDR2 SASEGT come from the germline V gene. Trimming cost V 7 bases and J 3 bases, with 12 bases left between them. The CDR3 sequence is 14 residues long.

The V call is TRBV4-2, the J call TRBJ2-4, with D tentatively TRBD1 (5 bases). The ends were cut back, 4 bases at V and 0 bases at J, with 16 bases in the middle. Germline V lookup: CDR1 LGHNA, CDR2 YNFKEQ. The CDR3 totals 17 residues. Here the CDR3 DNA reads TGTGCCAGCAGCCCGTATACGGCAGGGCTAGCCAAAAACATTCAGTACTTC. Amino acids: CASSPYTAGLAKNIQYF.

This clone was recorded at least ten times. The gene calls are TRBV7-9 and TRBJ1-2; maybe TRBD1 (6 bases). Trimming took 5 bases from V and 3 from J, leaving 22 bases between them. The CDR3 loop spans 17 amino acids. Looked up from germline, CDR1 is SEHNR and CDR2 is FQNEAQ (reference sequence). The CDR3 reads CASSPVLGGGEDYGYTF. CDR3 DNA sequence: TGTGCCAGCAGCCCCGTGCTTGGGGGCGGGGAAGACTATGGCTACACCTTC.

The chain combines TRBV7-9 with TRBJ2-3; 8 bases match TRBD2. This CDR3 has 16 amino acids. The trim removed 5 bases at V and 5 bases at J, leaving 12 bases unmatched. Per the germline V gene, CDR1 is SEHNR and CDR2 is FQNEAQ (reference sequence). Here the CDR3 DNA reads TGTGCCAGCAGCCCCCCGGCCGGGGGGGCAGGAGATACGCAGTATTTT. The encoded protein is CASSPPAGGAGDTQYF.

The CDR3 bases are TGTGCCAGCAGCTCCACCCGGCCTGAGGGGGACATTCAGTACTTC. Translating it yields CASSSTRPEGDIQYF. The chain carries TRBV7-9 and TRBJ2-4; D perhaps matches TRBD1 (6 bases). The CDR3 runs 15 residues. The germline V and J ends were trimmed by 4 bases and 8 bases, with 18 bases remaining between them. The V gene's germline CDR1 is SEHNR and CDR2 FQNEAQ (reference sequence).

The CDR3 sequence: CASSLVPRASTDTQYF. DNA of the CDR3: TGTGCCAGCAGCTTGGTACCAAGAGCTAGCACAGATACGCAGTATTTT. The J gene is TRBJ2-3, the V gene TRBV5-4; D gene uncertain. The V end lost 0 bases, the J end lost 0 bases, and 11 bases lay between the germline ends. This CDR3 is built from 16 residues. Germline CDR1 reads SGHNT; CDR2 reads YYREEE (reference sequence).

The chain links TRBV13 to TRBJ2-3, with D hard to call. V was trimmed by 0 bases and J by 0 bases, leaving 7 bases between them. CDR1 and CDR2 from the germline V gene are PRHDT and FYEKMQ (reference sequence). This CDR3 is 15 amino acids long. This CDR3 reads CASSLGQLSTDTQYF. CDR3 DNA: TGTGCCAGCAGCTTAGGACAGCTTAGCACAGATACGCAGTATTTT.

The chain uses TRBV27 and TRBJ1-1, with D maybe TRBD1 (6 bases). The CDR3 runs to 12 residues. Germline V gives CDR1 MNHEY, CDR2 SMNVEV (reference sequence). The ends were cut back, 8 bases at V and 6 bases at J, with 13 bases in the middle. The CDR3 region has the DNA TGTGCCAGCGCCGGGGGGGCTTCTGAAGCTTTCTTT. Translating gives CASAGGASEAFF.

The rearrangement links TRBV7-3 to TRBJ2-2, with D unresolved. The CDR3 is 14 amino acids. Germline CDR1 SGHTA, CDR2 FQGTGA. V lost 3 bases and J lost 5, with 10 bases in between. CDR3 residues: CASSLIGLTGELFF. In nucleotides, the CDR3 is TGTGCCAGCAGCTTGATTGGGCTTACCGGGGAGCTGTTTTTT.

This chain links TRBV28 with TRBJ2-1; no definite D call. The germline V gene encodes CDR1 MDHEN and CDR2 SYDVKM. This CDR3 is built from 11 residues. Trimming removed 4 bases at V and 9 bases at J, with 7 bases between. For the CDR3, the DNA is TGTGCCAGCAGTTCCCCCCTTGAGCAGTTCTTC. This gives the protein CASSSPLEQFF.

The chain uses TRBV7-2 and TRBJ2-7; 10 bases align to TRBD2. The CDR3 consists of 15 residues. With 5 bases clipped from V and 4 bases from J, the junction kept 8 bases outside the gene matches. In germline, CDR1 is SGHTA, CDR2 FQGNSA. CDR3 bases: TGTGCCAGCAGCGACCTAGCGGGAGCTCGTTACGAGCAGTACTTC. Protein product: CASSDLAGARYEQYF.

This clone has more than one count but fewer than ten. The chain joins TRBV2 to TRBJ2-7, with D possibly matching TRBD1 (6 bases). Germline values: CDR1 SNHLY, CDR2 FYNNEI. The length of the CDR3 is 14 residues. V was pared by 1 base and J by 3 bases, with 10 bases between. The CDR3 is CASSEVQGSYEQYF. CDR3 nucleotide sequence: TGTGCCAGCAGTGAAGTGCAGGGGAGCTACGAGCAGTACTTC. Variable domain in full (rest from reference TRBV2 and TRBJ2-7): EPEVTQTPSHQVTQMGQEVILRCVPISNHLYFYWYRQILGQKVEFLVSFYNNEISEKSEIFDDQFSVERPDGSNFTLKIRSTKLEDSAMYFCASSEVQGSYEQYFGPGTRLTVT.

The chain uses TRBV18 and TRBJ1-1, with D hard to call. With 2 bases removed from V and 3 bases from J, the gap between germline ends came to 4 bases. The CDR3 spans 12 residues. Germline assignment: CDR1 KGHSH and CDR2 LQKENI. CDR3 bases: TGTGCCAGCTCACCAGGGCACACTGAAGCTTTCTTT. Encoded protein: CASSPGHTEAFF.

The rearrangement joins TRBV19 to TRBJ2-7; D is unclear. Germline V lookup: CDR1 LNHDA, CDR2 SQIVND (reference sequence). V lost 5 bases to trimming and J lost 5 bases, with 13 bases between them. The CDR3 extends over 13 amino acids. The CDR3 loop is CASSSLGVNEQYF. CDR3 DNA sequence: TGTGCCAGTAGTTCCCTTGGCGTTAACGAGCAGTACTTC.

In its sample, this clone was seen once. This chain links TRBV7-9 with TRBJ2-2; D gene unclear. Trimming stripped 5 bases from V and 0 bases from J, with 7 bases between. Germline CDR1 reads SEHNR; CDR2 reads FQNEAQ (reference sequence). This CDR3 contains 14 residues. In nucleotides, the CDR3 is TGTGCCAGCAGCCGGACGTCGAACACCGGGGAGCTGTTTTTT. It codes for CASSRTSNTGELFF.

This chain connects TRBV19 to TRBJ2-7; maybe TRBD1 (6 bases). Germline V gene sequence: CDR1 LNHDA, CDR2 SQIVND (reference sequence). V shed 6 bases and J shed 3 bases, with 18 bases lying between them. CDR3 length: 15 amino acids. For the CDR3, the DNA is TGTGCCAGTAGCGCTGGACAGACGTCTGACTACGAGCAGTACTTC. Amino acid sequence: CASSAGQTSDYEQYF.

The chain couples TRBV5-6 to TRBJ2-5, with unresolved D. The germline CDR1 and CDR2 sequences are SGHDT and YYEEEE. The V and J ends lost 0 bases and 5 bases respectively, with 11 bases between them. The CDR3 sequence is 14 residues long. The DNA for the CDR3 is TGTGCCAGCAGCTTGGAGGTACCGCGGGAGACCCAGTACTTC. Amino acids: CASSLEVPRETQYF.

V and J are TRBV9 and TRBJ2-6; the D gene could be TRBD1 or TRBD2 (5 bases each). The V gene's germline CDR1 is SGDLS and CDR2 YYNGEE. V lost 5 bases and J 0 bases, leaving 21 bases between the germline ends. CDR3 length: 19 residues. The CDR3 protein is CASSYPSGTASSGANVLTF. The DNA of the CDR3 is TGTGCCAGCAGTTACCCGTCAGGGACGGCGAGCTCTGGGGCCAACGTCCTGACTTTC.

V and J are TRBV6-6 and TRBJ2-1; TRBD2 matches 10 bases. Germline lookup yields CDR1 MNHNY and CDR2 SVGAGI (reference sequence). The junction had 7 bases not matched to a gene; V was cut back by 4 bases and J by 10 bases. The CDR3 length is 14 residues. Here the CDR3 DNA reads TGTGCCAGCAGTTCCCGAGCGGGGGGGCGGGAGCAGTTCTTC. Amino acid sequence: CASSSRAGGREQFF.

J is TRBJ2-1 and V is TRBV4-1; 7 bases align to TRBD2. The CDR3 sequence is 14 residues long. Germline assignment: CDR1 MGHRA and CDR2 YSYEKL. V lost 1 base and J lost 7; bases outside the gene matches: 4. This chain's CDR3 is CASSQGASGNEQFF. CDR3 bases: TGCGCCAGCAGCCAAGGGGCTAGCGGTAATGAGCAGTTCTTC.

The CDR3 sequence is CASIPGTYEQYF. Written as DNA, the CDR3 is TGTGCCAGTATCCCGGGTACCTACGAGCAGTACTTC. The chain recombines TRBV19 with TRBJ2-7; D call uncertain. In germline, CDR1 is LNHDA, CDR2 SQIVND (reference sequence). The germline V and J ends were trimmed by 7 bases and 2 bases, with 9 bases remaining between them. The CDR3 spans 12 residues.

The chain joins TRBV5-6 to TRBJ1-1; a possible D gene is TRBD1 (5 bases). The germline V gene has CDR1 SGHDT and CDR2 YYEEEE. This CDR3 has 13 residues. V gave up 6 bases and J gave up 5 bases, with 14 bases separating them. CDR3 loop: CASTLWRGTEAFF. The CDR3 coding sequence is TGTGCCAGCACCCTATGGAGGGGTACTGAAGCTTTCTTT.

Here the CDR3 reads CASKRGAEEKLFF. The CDR3 bases are TGTGCCAGCAAGCGGGGTGCCGAAGAAAAACTGTTTTTT. The gene calls are TRBV5-6 and TRBJ1-4; D remains unclear. V lost 6 bases to trimming and J lost 8 bases, with 14 bases between them. The CDR3 runs to 13 residues. Germline CDR1 is SGHDT and CDR2 is YYEEEE.

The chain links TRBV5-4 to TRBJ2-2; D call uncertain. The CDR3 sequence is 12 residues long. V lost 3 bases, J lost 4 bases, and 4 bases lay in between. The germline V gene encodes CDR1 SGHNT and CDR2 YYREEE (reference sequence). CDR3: CASSSPTGELFF. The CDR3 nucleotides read TGTGCCAGCAGCTCGCCCACCGGGGAGCTGTTTTTT. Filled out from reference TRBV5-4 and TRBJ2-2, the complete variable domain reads ETGVTQSPTHLIKTRGQQVTLRCSSQSGHNTVSWYQQALGQGPQFIFQYYREEENGRGNFPPRFSGLQFPNYSSELNVNALELDDSALYLCASSSPTGELFFGEGSRLTVL.

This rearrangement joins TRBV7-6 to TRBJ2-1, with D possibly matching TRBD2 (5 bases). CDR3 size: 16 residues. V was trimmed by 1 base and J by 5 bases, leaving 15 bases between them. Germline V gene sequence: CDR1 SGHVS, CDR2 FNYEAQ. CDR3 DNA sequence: TGTGCCAGCAGCTTAGACCCTGGTCCCGGGAACAATGAGCAGTTCTTC. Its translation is CASSLDPGPGNNEQFF.

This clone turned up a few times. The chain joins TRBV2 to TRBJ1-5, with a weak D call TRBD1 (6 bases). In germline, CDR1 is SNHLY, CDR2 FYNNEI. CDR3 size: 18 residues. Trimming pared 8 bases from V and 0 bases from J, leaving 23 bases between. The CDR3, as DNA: TGTGCCAGCGGGGGGCCGACAGGTAGGGGGAATAGCAATCAGCCCCAGCATTTT. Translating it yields CASGGPTGRGNSNQPQHF. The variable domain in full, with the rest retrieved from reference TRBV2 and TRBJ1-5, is EPEVTQTPSHQVTQMGQEVILRCVPISNHLYFYWYRQILGQKVEFLVSFYNNEISEKSEIFDDQFSVERPDGSNFTLKIRSTKLEDSAMYFCASGGPTGRGNSNQPQHFGDGTRLSIL.

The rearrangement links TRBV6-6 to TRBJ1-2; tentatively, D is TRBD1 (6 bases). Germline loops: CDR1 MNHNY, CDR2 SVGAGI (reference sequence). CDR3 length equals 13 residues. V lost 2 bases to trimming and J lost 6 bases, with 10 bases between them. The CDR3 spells CASSYGGVDGYTF. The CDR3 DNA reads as TGTGCCAGCAGTTACGGGGGCGTGGATGGCTACACCTTC.

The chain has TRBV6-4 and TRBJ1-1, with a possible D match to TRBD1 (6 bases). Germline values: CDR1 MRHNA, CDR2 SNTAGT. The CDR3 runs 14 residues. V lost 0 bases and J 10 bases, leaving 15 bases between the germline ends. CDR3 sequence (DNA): TGTGCCAGCAGTGACTCGCGACAGGCGCCGTTAGCTTTCTTT. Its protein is CASSDSRQAPLAFF.